This paragraph covers one TCR beta chain sequence. As yet, its antigen is unknown. The data belong to a study of cytomegalovirus exposure and HLA in healthy donors. Points from the study as a whole: Analysis performed later showed TCR beta chains linked to HLA being more clonally expanded than equally common others. An assumption of roughly uniform sequencing depth across donors underlay the presence/absence analyses.

Use of 60 Vbeta and 13 Jbeta primers characterized the PCR. This table comes from immunoSEQ multiplex PCR, and its TCRdb copy is limited to in-frame clones, with some not included. Here the sample spans 170,000 or so clones, just under 80% being singletons. V lost 6 bases to trimming and J lost 6 bases, with 14 bases between them. This CDR3 spans 14 amino acids. Germline-derived CDR1 and CDR2 are MNHEY and SMNVEV (reference sequence). The sample was PBMCs. This clonotype originated in a woman aged 45-65 years in good health and CMV-seropositive. The rearrangement links TRBV27 to TRBJ1-4; TRBD1 might be the D (6 bases). The CDR3 DNA sequence: TGTGCCAGCAGGACACACAGGGCCGATGAAAAACTGTTTTTT. Translation gives CASRTHRADEKLFF.